The 19 T cell receptor beta chains presented below share a single source sample, sequenced in a study of T cell changes during pregnancy in multiple sclerosis. Repertoires were generated with immunoSEQ multiplex PCR, while TCRdb's copy carries only in-frame clones and drops some. The sample includes around 70,000 clones, over 90% of them seen just once. The starting material was CD4+ T cells from peripheral blood mononuclear cells, obtained after pregnancy. The receptors originated from a female donor with multiple sclerosis, enrolled in a pregnancy study.

V gene TRBV18 combines with J gene TRBJ1-3, with 10 bases matching TRBD1. V was clipped by 1 base and J by 3 bases; unmatched bases: 9. Germline CDR1 is KGHSH and CDR2 is LQKENI. The CDR3 sequence is 18 residues long. In DNA, the CDR3 is TGTGCCAGCTCACCACGACTCGGACAGGGGGAGATTGGAAACACCATATATTTT. Encoded protein: CASSPRLGQGEIGNTIYF.

V is TRBV19 and J is TRBJ2-7; 7 nucleotides agree with TRBD1. Germline loops: CDR1 LNHDA, CDR2 SQIVND (reference sequence). This CDR3 has 13 amino acids. Trimming took 7 bases from V and 6 from J; bases not matched to a gene: 9. The CDR3 is CASKAGGTREQYF. The CDR3 DNA sequence: TGTGCCAGTAAGGCAGGGGGAACGCGCGAGCAGTACTTC. The full variable domain, its missing parts supplied by reference TRBV19 and TRBJ2-7, is DGGITQSPKYLFRKEGQNVTLSCEQNLNHDAMYWYRQDPGQGLRLIYYSQIVNDFQKGDIAEGYSVSREKKESFPLTVTSAQKNPTAFYLCASKAGGTREQYFGPGTRLTVT.

Only a few counts were recorded for this clone. The V gene is TRBV6-5, the J gene TRBJ1-4; a possible D gene is TRBD1 (5 bases). Germline V gene data show CDR1 as MNHEY and CDR2 as SVGAGI. Trimming took off 1 base at V and 8 bases at J, with 8 bases between the two ends. This CDR3 contains 13 residues. The CDR3 sequence: CASSYWGGEKLFF. In DNA form, the CDR3 reads TGTGCCAGCAGTTACTGGGGGGGAGAAAAACTGTTTTTT.

The V and J genes are TRBV19 and TRBJ2-7; TRBD1 might be the D (6 bases). The germline V gene has CDR1 LNHDA and CDR2 SQIVND (reference sequence). Trimming pared 6 bases from V and 3 bases from J, leaving 15 bases between. This CDR3 is built from 14 residues. The CDR3 DNA reads as TGTGCCAGTAGCAATCAACAGGGTGACTACGAGCAGTACTTC. This codes for CASSNQQGDYEQYF.

The chain employs TRBV7-8 and TRBJ1-6; 9 bases line up with TRBD1. The CDR3 is 15 residues long. J lost 5 bases, V lost 5 bases, and 4 bases had no gene match. From germline, CDR1 is SGHVS and CDR2 FQNEAQ. This chain's CDR3 is CASSQGQGNNSPLHF. DNA of the CDR3: TGTGCCAGCAGCCAAGGACAGGGGAATAATTCACCCCTCCACTTT.

This clone came up once. The chain recombines TRBV6-1 with TRBJ2-7, with D possibly matching TRBD1 (6 bases). The CDR3 contains 14 residues. The V end was cut by 4 bases, the J end by 2 bases, with 12 bases between. Per the germline V gene, CDR1 is MNHNS and CDR2 is SASEGT. CDR3 in amino acids: CASSVRGETYEQYF. The CDR3 nucleotides are TGTGCCAGCAGTGTCAGGGGCGAAACCTACGAGCAGTACTTC.

The chain is built from TRBV5-6 and TRBJ2-2; D is ambiguous. CDR3 length equals 14 residues. Germline V CDR1 and CDR2: SGHDT, YYEEEE. The V end was cut by 6 bases, the J end by 3 bases, with 12 bases between. CDR3 amino acids: CASTFTQHTGELFF. CDR3 coding DNA: TGTGCCAGCACCTTCACACAGCACACCGGGGAGCTGTTTTTT.

CDR3 in DNA: TGCGCCAGCAGTACCGGGACAGGGCCCAGCGGCTACACCTTC. As protein: CASSTGTGPSGYTF. This chain connects TRBV10-1 to TRBJ1-2, with TRBD1 matching over 9 bases. The V segment lost 5 bases and the J segment 8 bases; nucleotides outside the gene matches: 9. This CDR3 has 14 residues. Germline-derived CDR1 and CDR2 are WNHNN and SYGVQD (reference sequence).

This clone has a handful of counts. The chain links TRBV12-5 to TRBJ1-5; TRBD1 is a possible D gene (6 bases). Trimming shortened V by 9 bases and J by 7 bases, and 16 bases separated the two germline ends. Germline V gives CDR1 LGHNT, CDR2 FRNRAP. The CDR3 runs to 13 residues. The CDR3 region is CARVTGPGQPQHF. The CDR3 DNA reads TGTGCTAGGGTAACAGGGCCGGGGCAGCCCCAGCATTTT. The complete variable domain, with remaining parts taken from reference TRBV12-5 and TRBJ1-5, reads DARVTQTPRHKVTEMGQEVTMRCQPILGHNTVFWYRQTMMQGLELLAYFRNRAPLDDSGMPKDRFSAEMPDATLATLKIQPSEPRDSAVYFCARVTGPGQPQHFGDGTRLSIL.

The rearrangement uses TRBV7-3 and TRBJ2-1, with D tentatively TRBD2 (5 bases). V lost 4 bases, J lost 9 bases, and 13 bases lay in between. CDR1 and CDR2 from the germline V gene are SGHTA and FQGTGA. CDR3 size: 13 residues. The CDR3 region has the DNA TGTGCCAGCAGCTCCTCCACCGGGATTGAGCAGTTCTTC. Residues: CASSSSTGIEQFF.

The rearrangement uses TRBV5-5 and TRBJ1-2, with TRBD1 identical over 8 bases. The germline gives CDR1 SGHKS, CDR2 YYEKEE (reference sequence). The CDR3 is 13 amino acids. J lost 3 bases, V lost 3 bases, and 1 base had no gene match. The CDR3 DNA reads TGTGCCAGCAGCTCGACAGGGGACTATGGCTACACCTTC. Its translation is CASSSTGDYGYTF.

V gene TRBV18 combines with J gene TRBJ1-1; no clear D gene. Germline V gives CDR1 KGHSH, CDR2 LQKENI. V lost 3 bases and J lost 3, with 8 bases in between. This CDR3 is built from 13 residues. The CDR3 reads CASSPLGDTEAFF. CDR3 nucleotide sequence: TGTGCCAGCTCACCCTTAGGAGACACTGAAGCTTTCTTT.

This clone occurred once. V and J are TRBV14 and TRBJ2-1; D is possibly TRBD1 (6 bases). Trimming removed 1 base at V and 9 bases at J, with 16 bases between. Germline V CDR1 and CDR2: SGHDN, FVKESK. The CDR3 consists of 15 residues. DNA for the CDR3: TGTGCCAGCAGCCAAGTCCCCCCACAGGGCCTTGAGCAGTTCTTC. This gives the protein CASSQVPPQGLEQFF.

The chain carries TRBV7-2 and TRBJ1-6; D remains ambiguous. Germline V gives CDR1 SGHTA, CDR2 FQGNSA. This CDR3 is 17 amino acids long. The germline V and J ends were trimmed by 1 base and 0 bases, with 10 bases remaining between them. CDR3 DNA: TGTGCCAGCAGCTTAGGAGGCCCGAGCTCCTATAATTCACCCCTCCACTTT. Amino acid sequence: CASSLGGPSSYNSPLHF.

The chain recombines TRBV5-1 with TRBJ2-1; D might be TRBD2 (6 bases). This CDR3 has 13 amino acids. CDR1 and CDR2 from the germline V gene are SGHRS and YFSETQ. The V and J ends lost 1 base and 8 bases respectively, with 10 bases between them. CDR3 protein: CASSLTGVHEQFF. DNA for the CDR3: TGCGCCAGCAGCTTGACGGGAGTCCATGAGCAGTTCTTC.

The count of this clone is one. As DNA, the CDR3 is TGCGCCAGCAGCCAAGCCCATAGCGGGGGGGCCGGAGATACGCAGTATTTT. Translating gives CASSQAHSGGAGDTQYF. This chain joins TRBV4-1 and TRBJ2-3; TRBD2 matches at 11 bases. Germline CDR1 reads MGHRA; CDR2 reads YSYEKL. This CDR3 is built from 17 residues. The J segment lost 5 bases and the V segment lost 1 base, leaving 8 bases of the junction unmatched.

V usage is TRBV30 and J usage is TRBJ2-2; D not certain. Germline CDR1 is GTSNPN and CDR2 is SVGIG (reference sequence). The V end was cut by 0 bases, the J end by 0 bases, with 5 bases between. This CDR3 region has 14 residues. The CDR3 region is CAWSVPANTGELFF. The CDR3 nucleotides read TGTGCCTGGAGTGTACCGGCGAACACCGGGGAGCTGTTTTTT.

The chain links TRBV10-3 to TRBJ2-5; 8 bases align to TRBD2. The CDR3 spans 15 residues. The V segment lost 0 bases and the J segment 4 bases; nucleotides outside the gene matches: 4. Germline V gene sequence: CDR1 ENHRY, CDR2 SYGVKD. As DNA, the CDR3 is TGTGCCATCAGTGAGTCTAAGAGCGGGAGAGAGACCCAGTACTTC. This translates into CAISESKSGRETQYF.

The rearrangement uses TRBV14 and TRBJ1-1; TRBD1 agrees at 8 bases. Germline V CDR1 and CDR2: SGHDN, FVKESK. J lost 5 bases, V lost 0 bases, and 8 bases had no gene match. The CDR3 spans 16 residues. Here the CDR3 DNA reads TGTGCCAGCAGCCAAGATTGGACAGGGCGAAGAACTGAAGCTTTCTTT. Translated, it gives CASSQDWTGRRTEAFF.